This entry is about one T cell receptor beta chain. The antigen remains unidentified. CDR3 length: 15 residues. Germline V gene sequence: CDR1 SEHNR, CDR2 FQNEAQ (reference sequence). V gave up 5 bases and J gave up 4 bases, with 15 bases separating them. These data come from a study of Ad26.COV2.S vaccination and SARS-CoV-2 variants. Overall study: Participants got Ad26.COV2.S intramuscularly, once or twice 56 days apart.

Overall study results and limits: Vaccinees and placebo recipients showed similar non-spike TCR breadth. The breadth of spike-specific CD8+ and CD4+ T cell responses after vaccination was reportedly substantial.

Method: immunoSEQ multiplex PCR; TCRdb's copy keeps in-frame clones and lacks some. This sample yields hundreds of thousands of clones, of which about 86% are seen a single time; over 8.5% belongs to the top ten. Treatment denoted: around 19 received Ad26.COV2.S at low or high dose, single or two shots; about five received placebo; per-sample allocation not given. Day 63 after the first vaccine or placebo injection was the time point for sampling. The sequence was obtained from a person between 18 and 60 years old who received the Ad26.COV2.S COVID-19 vaccine or a placebo. The chain couples TRBV7-9 to TRBJ2-1, with D possibly TRBD2 on 6 matching bases. This specimen was peripheral blood, taken in a trial of Ad26.COV2.S vaccine versus placebo. The CDR3 is CASSTRWDSYNEQFF. CDR3 bases: TGTGCCAGCAGCACCCGGTGGGACTCTTACAATGAGCAGTTCTTC.